The 19 T cell receptor beta chains below were found in one sample sequenced in a study of cytomegalovirus exposure and HLA in healthy donors. Profiled with immunoSEQ multiplex PCR; TCRdb holds only in-frame clones, not every one. Of about 83,000 clones in the sample, 95% to 96% were seen once. Sequencing was carried out using PBMCs. Every receptor here comes from a woman younger than 35 in good health and CMV-seronegative.

V and J are TRBV15 and TRBJ2-5; 16 bases are a match to TRBD2. The CDR3 consists of 18 residues. The germline V gene encodes CDR1 LNHNV and CDR2 YYDKDF (reference sequence). The ends lost 7 bases at V and 1 base at J; junction bases unmatched: 9. The CDR3 sequence: CATNPGLAGGDLQETQYF. CDR3 nucleotides: TGTGCCACCAACCCGGGACTAGCGGGAGGGGACCTCCAAGAGACCCAGTACTTC.

The chain combines TRBV28 with TRBJ1-5; TRBD1 matches at 9 bases. J lost 2 bases, V lost 5 bases, and 10 bases had no gene match. Germline-derived CDR1 and CDR2 are MDHEN and SYDVKM. This CDR3 spans 17 amino acids. The DNA of the CDR3 is TGTGCCAGCAGTCTCCGACAGGGGGAGGTTGGCAATCAGCCCCAGCATTTT. Protein: CASSLRQGEVGNQPQHF.

This clone was seen a handful of times. CDR3: CSVEDPAGQTQYF. The CDR3, as DNA: TGCAGCGTTGAAGATCCGGCAGGCCAGACCCAGTACTTC. The chain employs TRBV29-1 and TRBJ2-5; no clear D gene. Trimming took 0 bases from V and 6 from J, leaving 11 bases between them. The CDR3 totals 13 residues. Germline-derived CDR1 and CDR2 are SQVTM and ANQGSEA.

This clone was detected once. This sequence joins TRBV19 and TRBJ2-7; 8 nucleotides line up with TRBD1. The trim removed 5 bases at V and 2 bases at J, leaving 5 bases unmatched. In germline, CDR1 is LNHDA, CDR2 SQIVND (reference sequence). CDR3 length equals 14 residues. In nucleotides, the CDR3 is TGTGCCAGTAGTCCCGGGACAGGCACCTACGAGCAGTACTTC. Protein: CASSPGTGTYEQYF.

The V call is TRBV30, the J call TRBJ2-5; 7 positions match TRBD1. CDR1 is GTSNPN and CDR2 is SVGIG in the germline V gene (reference sequence). With 4 bases clipped from V and 5 bases from J, the junction kept 4 bases outside the gene matches. The CDR3 length is 12 residues. The CDR3 DNA reads TGTGCCTGGACAGGGGGACAGGAGACCCAGTACTTC. Its protein product is CAWTGGQETQYF.

The chain couples TRBV7-2 to TRBJ2-7; tentatively, D is TRBD2 (6 bases). The CDR3 runs 17 residues. Germline V gene sequence: CDR1 SGHTA, CDR2 FQGNSA. Between the trimmed V and J ends, which lost 4 bases and 3 bases, there was a span of 22 bases. The DNA for the CDR3 is TGTGCCAGCAGCTCGGGGGAGGCCCCCCGGGGGAGCTACGAGCAGTACTTC. This sequence encodes CASSSGEAPRGSYEQYF. Supplemented by reference TRBV7-2 and TRBJ2-7, the full variable domain reads GAGVSQSPSNKVTEKGKDVELRCDPISGHTALYWYRQSLGQGLEFLIYFQGNSAPDKSGLPSDRFSAERTGGSVSTLTIQRTQQEDSAVYLCASSSGEAPRGSYEQYFGPGTRLTVT.

The J gene is TRBJ1-5, the V gene TRBV2; D is unresolved. V gave up 1 base and J gave up 0 bases, with 10 bases separating them. Germline V gives CDR1 SNHLY, CDR2 FYNNEI. This CDR3 is built from 16 residues. CDR3 sequence: CASSEGTVFSNQPQHF. Written as DNA, the CDR3 is TGTGCCAGCAGTGAAGGTACGGTTTTTAGCAATCAGCCCCAGCATTTT.

V usage is TRBV6-5 and J usage is TRBJ2-2; D ambiguous. CDR3 length: 14 residues. The V and J ends lost 7 bases and 6 bases respectively, with 15 bases between them. Germline V gene data show CDR1 as MNHEY and CDR2 as SVGAGI. The CDR3, as DNA: TGTGCCAGCACTGCGGCCCCGTACGCCGGGGAGCTGTTTTTT. It encodes CASTAAPYAGELFF.

This clone appeared once. The DNA for the CDR3 is TGTGCCTGGAGTGTCGACAGGGTACGAGATACGCAGTATTTT. Translation gives CAWSVDRVRDTQYF. The chain recombines TRBV30 with TRBJ2-3; 7 bases line up with TRBD1. Unmatched junction bases numbered 5, after V lost 0 bases and J lost 5 bases. There are 14 residues in the CDR3. Germline CDR1 reads GTSNPN; CDR2 reads SVGIG (reference sequence).

The V call is TRBV13, the J call TRBJ2-7; the D is unclear. The CDR3 is made up of 14 amino acids. Germline V gene data show CDR1 as PRHDT and CDR2 as FYEKMQ (reference sequence). The V end was cut by 6 bases, the J end by 0 bases, with 12 bases between. The CDR3 reads CASRQMWASYEQYF. The CDR3 region has the DNA TGTGCCAGCAGACAAATGTGGGCCTCCTACGAGCAGTACTTC.

The J gene is TRBJ2-2, the V gene TRBV7-9; 10 bases align to TRBD2. Germline V gives CDR1 SEHNR, CDR2 FQNEAQ (reference sequence). Germline trimming cut 0 bases from V and 0 bases from J; bases unmatched to any gene: 7. CDR3 length: 19 residues. As DNA, the CDR3 is TGTGCCAGCAGCTTAGCCCCTGGACTAGCGGTAACGAACACCGGGGAGCTGTTTTTT. It is translated as CASSLAPGLAVTNTGELFF.

V usage is TRBV9 and J usage is TRBJ2-7; D call uncertain. Germline assignment: CDR1 SGDLS and CDR2 YYNGEE. Trimming took 2 bases from V and 3 from J, leaving 12 bases between them. The length of the CDR3 is 14 residues. DNA for the CDR3: TGTGCCAGCAGCGTCGGAGAGTGGCTCTACGAGCAGTACTTC. Translation: CASSVGEWLYEQYF.

The chain joins TRBV18 to TRBJ2-1; TRBD2 matches 10 bases. V was clipped by 8 bases and J by 2 bases; unmatched bases: 24. CDR1 KGHSH and CDR2 LQKENI come from the germline V gene. The CDR3 contains 21 residues. The CDR3 nucleotides are TGTGCCAGCCGTATAGCTCGCGATTCAATGACTAGCGGGTTCCCCTACAATGAGCAGTTCTTC. This gives the protein CASRIARDSMTSGFPYNEQFF.

The J gene is TRBJ1-5, the V gene TRBV18, with D possibly being TRBD1 (6 bases). This CDR3 contains 14 residues. The V and J ends lost 3 bases and 6 bases respectively, with 12 bases between them. CDR1 KGHSH and CDR2 LQKENI come from the germline V gene. CDR3 in DNA: TGTGCCAGCTCACCGCAGGGGTGGGGTCAGCCCCAGCATTTT. This sequence encodes CASSPQGWGQPQHF.

The rearrangement uses TRBV7-6 and TRBJ2-1; TRBD2 aligns across 8 bases. The junction had 4 bases not matched to a gene; V was cut back by 2 bases and J by 1 base. From germline, CDR1 is SGHVS and CDR2 FNYEAQ. CDR3 length: 16 residues. DNA of the CDR3: TGTGCCAGCAGCTTAAGTGGCGGGAGGTCCTACAATGAGCAGTTCTTC. Protein product: CASSLSGGRSYNEQFF. The whole variable domain, remainder taken from reference TRBV7-6 and TRBJ2-1, is GAGVSQSPRYKVTKRGQDVALRCDPISGHVSLYWYRQALGQGPEFLTYFNYEAQQDKSGLPNDRFSAERPEGSISTLTIQRTEQRDSAMYRCASSLSGGRSYNEQFFGPGTRLTVL.

The gene calls are TRBV6-5 and TRBJ1-1; D is unclear. Germline CDR1 reads MNHEY; CDR2 reads SVGAGI. The CDR3 spans 16 residues. Trimming left V 2 bases short and J 0 bases short, with 13 bases between. Here the CDR3 reads CASSYVGTRVNTEAFF. For the CDR3, the DNA is TGTGCCAGCAGTTACGTGGGAACGAGGGTGAACACTGAAGCTTTCTTT.

The chain is built from TRBV19 and TRBJ2-2; TRBD2 matches 7 bases. The J segment lost 6 bases and the V segment lost 7 bases, leaving 14 bases of the junction unmatched. This CDR3 comprises 16 residues. The germline V gene encodes CDR1 LNHDA and CDR2 SQIVND (reference sequence). The chain's CDR3 is CASNRDSGLPAGELFF. CDR3 bases: TGTGCCAGTAACCGGGACTCGGGACTACCGGCCGGGGAGCTGTTTTTT. Full variable domain (missing parts from reference TRBV19 and TRBJ2-2): DGGITQSPKYLFRKEGQNVTLSCEQNLNHDAMYWYRQDPGQGLRLIYYSQIVNDFQKGDIAEGYSVSREKKESFPLTVTSAQKNPTAFYLCASNRDSGLPAGELFFGEGSRLTVL.

The chain joins TRBV7-9 to TRBJ2-3; the match to TRBD2 covers 7 bases. The CDR3 runs to 17 residues. The trim removed 5 bases at V and 6 bases at J, leaving 17 bases unmatched. The V gene's germline CDR1 is SEHNR and CDR2 FQNEAQ (reference sequence). CDR3 nucleotide sequence: TGTGCCAGCAGCGCACTTGGACTAGGACGATATGGGGATACGCAGTATTTT. It translates to CASSALGLGRYGDTQYF.

The chain is built from TRBV5-8 and TRBJ1-1; 7 bases match TRBD1. This CDR3 is 16 amino acids long. The V segment lost 0 bases and the J segment 0 bases; nucleotides outside the gene matches: 5. CDR1 and CDR2 (germline): SGHTS, YDEGEE. CDR3 coding DNA: TGTGCCAGCAGCTTGGGGACAGGACTCATGAACACTGAAGCTTTCTTT. Its protein is CASSLGTGLMNTEAFF.